A single sample is the source of the 32 T cell receptor beta chains below, sequenced in a study of blood T cells in healthy people across ages. With a J-beta primer mix and a sample-barcoded 5' primer, a second PCR ran about 7 to 12 cycles. TCRdb processed the 5' RACE reads anew with MiXCR; each CDR3 protein has one entry. The data contain about 810,000 distinct CDR3 sequences, around 36% of them singletons. The specimen sequenced was blood. These receptors all stem from a man younger than 35 in good health.

This sequence joins TRBV27 and TRBJ2-6; no reliable D call. The CDR3 extends over 13 amino acids. CDR1 is MNHEY, CDR2 SMNVEV, per germline (reference sequence). V dropped 8 bases and J dropped 6 bases, with 11 bases sitting between them. This CDR3 is CASGIRMANVLTF. As DNA, the CDR3 is TGTGCCAGCGGAATTAGAATGGCCAACGTCCTGACTTTC.

The sample holds many counts of this clonotype. The rearrangement links TRBV6-6 to TRBJ2-5; D is unclear. The CDR3 sequence is 11 residues long. From germline, CDR1 is MNHNY and CDR2 SVGAGI (reference sequence). V dropped 2 bases and J dropped 5 bases, with 3 bases sitting between them. The CDR3 DNA reads as TGTGCCAGCAGTTACGTGGAGACCCAGTACTTC. Protein product: CASSYVETQYF.

The chain couples TRBV27 to TRBJ1-2, with D perhaps TRBD1 (6 bases). V lost 8 bases and J 4 bases, leaving 17 bases between the germline ends. Germline CDR1 and CDR2: MNHEY and SMNVEV (reference sequence). This CDR3 contains 14 residues. Written as DNA, the CDR3 is TGTGCCAGCTTGCAGGGAGGGGGGGCCTATGGCTACACCTTC. This encodes CASLQGGGAYGYTF.

CDR3 loop: CAIREGTFAEQYF. DNA for the CDR3: TGTGCCATCAGGGAGGGCACCTTTGCCGAGCAGTACTTC. The chain combines TRBV10-3 with TRBJ2-7; maybe TRBD2 (6 bases). This CDR3 is built from 13 residues. Trimming cost V 6 bases and J 6 bases, with 15 bases left between them. CDR1 and CDR2 (germline): ENHRY, SYGVKD.

Many counts were recorded for this clonotype. The V gene is TRBV7-8, the J gene TRBJ1-6, with TRBD1 identical over 7 bases. This CDR3 contains 15 residues. Germline assignment: CDR1 SGHVS and CDR2 FQNEAQ. V lost 3 bases to trimming and J lost 7 bases; unmatched junction nucleotides: 6. The chain's CDR3 is CASSLGTADNSPLHF. CDR3 DNA: TGTGCCAGCAGCTTGGGGACAGCGGACAATTCACCCCTCCACTTT.

The V gene is TRBV7-2, the J gene TRBJ2-7; TRBD2 matches at 13 bases. The germline V gene has CDR1 SGHTA and CDR2 FQGNSA. The CDR3 runs to 20 residues. V gave up 5 bases and J gave up 7 bases; unmatched junction bases: 23. This CDR3 is CASSPGLAGAPGYFGNEQYF. CDR3 sequence (DNA): TGTGCCAGCAGCCCCGGACTAGCGGGGGCCCCTGGATATTTCGGCAATGAGCAGTACTTC.

This clonotype turned up a few times. The genes are TRBV2 and TRBJ1-4, with TRBD1 matching 7 bases. Per germline, CDR1 SNHLY and CDR2 FYNNEI. The CDR3 has 15 residues. V gave up 7 bases and J gave up 9 bases; unmatched junction bases: 14. DNA for the CDR3: TGTGCCAGCACCCTGTACCGGGACAGCTCTCAAAAACTGTTTTTT. Translating it yields CASTLYRDSSQKLFF.

This clonotype occurred once. The chain employs TRBV5-1 and TRBJ2-1; D gene ambiguous. The V gene's germline CDR1 is SGHRS and CDR2 YFSETQ. The CDR3 is made up of 14 amino acids. V was pared by 7 bases and J by 1 base, with 12 bases between. The chain's CDR3 is CASSRHPSYNEQFF. For the CDR3, the DNA is TGCGCCAGCTCCCGACATCCATCCTACAATGAGCAGTTCTTC.

As regards this clonotype: A junction end diverges from the germline sequence, so it may reflect a read error. The chain uses TRBV29-1 and TRBJ2-3, with TRBD2 identical over 10 bases. Germline-derived CDR1 and CDR2 are SQVTM and ANQGSEA. The CDR3 is made up of 16 amino acids. CDR3 DNA: TGCGGCGTCGGGACTAGCGTCGAGTCTAGCACAGATACGCAGTATTTT. Amino acids: CGVGTSVESSTDTQYF.

This clonotype has only a few counts. The gene calls are TRBV6-2 or TRBV6-3 and TRBJ2-3, with a tentative D call TRBD2 (6 bases). This CDR3 has 14 residues. Between the trimmed V and J ends, which lost 4 bases and 5 bases, there was a span of 13 bases. In germline, CDR1 is MNHEY, CDR2 SVGEGT. The CDR3 sequence is CASSWTKTGDTQYF. In DNA, the CDR3 is TGTGCCAGCAGTTGGACTAAAACGGGAGATACGCAGTATTTT.

This sequence joins TRBV12-3 or TRBV12-4 and TRBJ1-6; D is ambiguous. This CDR3 spans 12 amino acids. V lost 4 bases and J lost 14, with 12 bases in between. The CDR3 reads CASSSLGGSLHF. CDR3 nucleotides: TGTGCCAGCAGTTCCCTAGGTGGCTCCCTCCACTTT.

This sequence joins TRBV15 and TRBJ2-1; the D is unclear. The CDR3 consists of 13 residues. Deletions cut 8 bases from V and 2 bases from J, with 10 bases between. Germline CDR1 is LNHNV and CDR2 is YYDKDF (reference sequence). CDR3: CATYGEAYNEQFF. CDR3 nucleotides: TGTGCCACCTATGGCGAAGCCTACAATGAGCAGTTCTTC.

This clonotype was detected ten times or more. CDR3 sequence: CASSNQITDTQYF. In DNA form, the CDR3 reads TGTGCCAGCAGCAACCAGATCACAGATACGCAGTATTTT. The J gene is TRBJ2-3, the V gene TRBV7-2; D call uncertain. Germline V gene data show CDR1 as SGHTA and CDR2 as FQGNSA. The CDR3 is made up of 13 amino acids. Deletions cut 5 bases from V and 2 bases from J, with 8 bases between. Filled out from reference TRBV7-2 and TRBJ2-3, the complete variable domain reads GAGVSQSPSNKVTEKGKDVELRCDPISGHTALYWYRQSLGQGLEFLIYFQGNSAPDKSGLPSDRFSAERTGGSVSTLTIQRTQQEDSAVYLCASSNQITDTQYFGPGTRLTVL.

J is TRBJ2-7 and V is TRBV5-1; D could derive from TRBD1 or TRBD2 (5 bases each). V dropped 0 bases and J dropped 7 bases, with 14 bases sitting between them. The CDR3 covers 14 residues. The germline V gene encodes CDR1 SGHRS and CDR2 YFSETQ. The CDR3 region has the DNA TGCGCCAGCAGCTTGGCCAGGGAGAGCGATGAGCAGTACTTC. It encodes CASSLARESDEQYF.

The rearrangement uses TRBV20-1 and TRBJ2-7; D is unclear. CDR1 is DFQATT and CDR2 is SNEGSKA in the germline V gene (reference sequence). V dropped 4 bases and J dropped 3 bases, with 13 bases sitting between them. The CDR3 covers 13 residues. For the CDR3, the DNA is TGCAGTGCTAAACAGTATCCGAACTACGAGCAGTACTTC. This encodes CSAKQYPNYEQYF.

Notes on this clonotype: This may be a read error: a much more frequent sequence differs by one nucleotide. V usage is TRBV2 and J usage is TRBJ2-5; 9 nucleotides line up with TRBD1. The assigned J gene may be wrong: the sequence end matches TRBJ2-7 better. The germline V gene encodes CDR1 SNHLY and CDR2 FYNNEI. This CDR3 comprises 14 residues. In nucleotides, the CDR3 is TGTGCCAGCAGCGTAGGGACAGGGCCCTACGAGCAGTACTTC. This codes for CASSVGTGPYEQYF.

The V gene is TRBV5-1, the J gene TRBJ1-2; D gene uncertain. CDR3 length equals 13 residues. Germline CDR1 is SGHRS and CDR2 is YFSETQ. The ends were cut back, 4 bases at V and 8 bases at J, with 15 bases in the middle. CDR3 sequence: CASSRRGHQGYTF. CDR3 bases: TGCGCCAGCAGCCGGCGCGGGCACCAGGGCTACACCTTC.

On this clonotype itself: With a much larger clone just one base away, this may be a read error. This chain joins TRBV12-3 or TRBV12-4 and TRBJ2-1; 9 bases map to TRBD1. Trimming took 6 bases from V and 10 from J; bases not matched to a gene: 10. The CDR3 is 14 residues long. In DNA form, the CDR3 reads TGTGCCAGCAGCGGACAGGGGTCCTCCTACGAGCAGTTCTTC. Protein: CASSGQGSSYEQFF.

V usage is TRBV29-1 and J usage is TRBJ1-2; D is ambiguous. The CDR3 extends over 12 amino acids. V lost 6 bases and J lost 4, with 12 bases in between. Germline lookup yields CDR1 SQVTM and CDR2 ANQGSEA. CDR3 DNA: TGCAGCGTCGCTAGGTCTGTCTATGGCTACACCTTC. It codes for CSVARSVYGYTF.

This clonotype was seen repeatedly, ten times or more. CDR3 protein: CASSLGSGEQFF. The CDR3 nucleotides are TGTGCCAGCAGTTTAGGGTCTGGGGAGCAGTTCTTC. This chain connects TRBV12-3 or TRBV12-4 to TRBJ2-1, with D unresolved. The V and J ends lost 1 base and 10 bases respectively, with 8 bases between them. CDR3 size: 12 residues.

The rearrangement uses TRBV7-2 and TRBJ2-7; D is ambiguous. With 5 bases removed from V and 3 bases from J, the gap between germline ends came to 17 bases. In germline, CDR1 is SGHTA, CDR2 FQGNSA. The CDR3 extends over 15 amino acids. The CDR3 is CASSHAPAPGYEQYF. The CDR3 nucleotides read TGTGCCAGCAGCCACGCCCCCGCGCCGGGCTACGAGCAGTACTTC.

This clonotype occurred many times. V is TRBV7-6 and J is TRBJ2-5; maybe TRBD2 (5 bases). The assigned J gene may be wrong: the sequence end matches TRBJ2-7 better. Germline V lookup: CDR1 SGHVS, CDR2 FNYEAQ. CDR3 length equals 15 residues. CDR3 DNA sequence: TGTGCCAGCAGCTTACGAGCGGCCGAAAGGAACGAGCAGTACTTC. This gives the protein CASSLRAAERNEQYF.

The chain uses TRBV25-1 and TRBJ1-2, with a tentative D call TRBD1 (6 bases). The CDR3 has 14 residues. Trimming pared 4 bases from V and 7 bases from J, leaving 16 bases between. The germline CDR1 and CDR2 sequences are MGHDK and SYGVNS. The CDR3 reads CASSGPGTSAGYTF. The CDR3 region has the DNA TGTGCCAGCAGTGGACCCGGGACATCGGCTGGCTACACCTTC.

This clonotype was picked up a small number of times. The chain has TRBV20-1 and TRBJ1-2; the D gene is possibly TRBD1 (6 bases). Between the trimmed V and J ends, which lost 3 bases and 7 bases, there was a span of 24 bases. Germline-derived CDR1 and CDR2 are DFQATT and SNEGSKA (reference sequence). The CDR3 length is 16 residues. CDR3 amino acids: CSASGEAGEVYFGYTF. For the CDR3, the DNA is TGCAGTGCTAGTGGGGAGGCAGGGGAGGTATATTTTGGCTACACCTTC.

The chain recombines TRBV28 with TRBJ2-2; the match to TRBD1 covers 8 bases. After removal of 7 bases from V and 3 bases from J, the junction contained 7 bases not matched to a gene. The CDR3 length is 15 residues. The V gene's germline CDR1 is MDHEN and CDR2 SYDVKM. In DNA form, the CDR3 reads TGTGCCAGCAAACGGACAGGGTTGGACACCGGGGAGCTGTTTTTT. Protein product: CASKRTGLDTGELFF.

This clonotype was recorded a few times. V is TRBV12-3 or TRBV12-4 and J is TRBJ2-7, with TRBD2 matching over 8 bases. Trimming cost V 7 bases and J 7 bases; bases outside gene matches: 12. The CDR3 totals 14 residues. CDR3 sequence reads: CASTVGLASGEQYF. The CDR3 region has the DNA TGTGCCAGCACCGTAGGACTAGCCTCGGGTGAGCAGTACTTC.

This clonotype was seen only a few times. An end of the junction differs from the germline gene, which may be a read error. V gene TRBV7-9 combines with J gene TRBJ1-1, with no clear D. Germline CDR1 and CDR2: SEHNR and FQNEAQ (reference sequence). The CDR3 is 13 residues long. The CDR3, as DNA: TGTGCCAGCAGCTTAGGGCAGAACACTGGAGCTTTCTTT. This codes for CASSLGQNTGAFF.

The J gene is TRBJ1-4, the V gene TRBV5-1; tentatively, D is TRBD1 (5 bases). The CDR3 has 15 residues. Trimming took 2 bases from V and 0 from J, leaving 8 bases between them. Germline V gene sequence: CDR1 SGHRS, CDR2 YFSETQ. Here the CDR3 reads CASSFGTATNEKLFF. The CDR3 DNA is TGCGCCAGCAGCTTCGGGACTGCAACTAATGAAAAACTGTTTTTT. Full variable domain (rest looked up from reference TRBV5-1 and TRBJ1-4): KAGVTQTPRYLIKTRGQQVTLSCSPISGHRSVSWYQQTPGQGLQFLFEYFSETQRNKGNFPGRFSGRQFSNSRSEMNVSTLELGDSALYLCASSFGTATNEKLFFGSGTQLSVL.

This chain connects TRBV7-9 to TRBJ2-1; no reliable D call. Looked up from germline, CDR1 is SEHNR and CDR2 is FQNEAQ (reference sequence). The CDR3 covers 12 residues. V was cut by 7 bases and J by 6 bases, with 10 bases left in between. CDR3 DNA sequence: TGTGCCAGCACCCGACGAAGCAATGAGCAGTTCTTC. Protein sequence: CASTRRSNEQFF.

This chain uses TRBV7-9 with TRBJ2-1; tentatively, D is TRBD1 (5 bases). Trimming took 6 bases from V and 7 from J, leaving 22 bases between them. The germline gives CDR1 SEHNR, CDR2 FQNEAQ (reference sequence). The CDR3 runs 16 residues. This chain's CDR3 is CASRHPYAVGANEQFF. CDR3 in DNA: TGTGCCAGCAGACACCCTTACGCGGTAGGGGCTAATGAGCAGTTCTTC.

The chain carries TRBV3-1 and TRBJ2-1; TRBD1 aligns across 7 bases. Germline V lookup: CDR1 LGHDT, CDR2 YNNKEL (reference sequence). V shed 0 bases and J 3 bases; nucleotides not matched to a gene: 14. The CDR3 extends over 19 amino acids. The CDR3 protein is CASSQDRFSGQNLYNEQFF. DNA for the CDR3: TGTGCCAGCAGCCAAGATAGGTTCTCGGGACAGAACCTCTACAATGAGCAGTTCTTC.

The V gene is TRBV27, the J gene TRBJ2-3, with D tentatively TRBD1 (6 bases). Trimming shortened V by 3 bases and J by 5 bases, and 15 bases separated the two germline ends. Germline V lookup: CDR1 MNHEY, CDR2 SMNVEV (reference sequence). CDR3 size: 15 residues. In DNA form, the CDR3 reads TGTGCCAGCAGTTTCGGAAGGGGGATTCAAGATACGCAGTATTTT. It specifies CASSFGRGIQDTQYF.